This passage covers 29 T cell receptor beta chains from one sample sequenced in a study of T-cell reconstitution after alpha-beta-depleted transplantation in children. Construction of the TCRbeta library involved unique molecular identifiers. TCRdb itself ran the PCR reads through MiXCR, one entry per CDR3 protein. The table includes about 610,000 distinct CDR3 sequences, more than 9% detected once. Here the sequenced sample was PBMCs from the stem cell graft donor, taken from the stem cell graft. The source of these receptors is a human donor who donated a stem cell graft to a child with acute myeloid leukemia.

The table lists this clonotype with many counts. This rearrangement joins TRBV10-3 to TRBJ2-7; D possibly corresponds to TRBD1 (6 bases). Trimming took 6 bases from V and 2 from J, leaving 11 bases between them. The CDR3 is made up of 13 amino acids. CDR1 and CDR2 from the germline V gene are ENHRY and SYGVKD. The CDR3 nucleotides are TGTGCCATCAGGGCTAGGGGGACCTACGAGCAGTACTTC. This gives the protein CAIRARGTYEQYF.

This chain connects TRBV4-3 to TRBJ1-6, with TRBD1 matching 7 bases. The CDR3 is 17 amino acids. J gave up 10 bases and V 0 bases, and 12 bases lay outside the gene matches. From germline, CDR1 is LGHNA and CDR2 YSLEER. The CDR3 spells CASSQEAHIQQGSPLHF. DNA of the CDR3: TGCGCCAGCAGCCAAGAAGCTCATATCCAACAGGGGTCACCCCTCCACTTT.

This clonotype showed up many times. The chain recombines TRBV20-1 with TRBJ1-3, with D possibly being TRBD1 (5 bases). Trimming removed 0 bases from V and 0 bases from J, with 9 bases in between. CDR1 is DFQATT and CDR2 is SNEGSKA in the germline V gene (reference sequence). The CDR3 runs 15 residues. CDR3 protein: CSARDLRGSGNTIYF. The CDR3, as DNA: TGCAGTGCTAGAGATCTGAGGGGCTCTGGAAACACCATATATTTT.

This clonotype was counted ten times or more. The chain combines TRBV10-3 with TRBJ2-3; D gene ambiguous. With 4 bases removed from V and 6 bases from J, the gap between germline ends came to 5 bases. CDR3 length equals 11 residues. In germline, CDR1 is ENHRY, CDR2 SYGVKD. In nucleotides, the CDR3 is TGTGCCATCAGTGCCCTCGATACGCAGTATTTT. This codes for CAISALDTQYF.

In nucleotides, the CDR3 is TGTGCCAGCAGCCAAGAGCTGGTAGCCCCCTCCAGTGAGCAGTTCTTC. Amino acids: CASSQELVAPSSEQFF. The chain carries TRBV3-1 and TRBJ2-1; D not resolved. The germline CDR1 and CDR2 sequences are LGHDT and YNNKEL (reference sequence). The germline V and J ends were trimmed by 0 bases and 9 bases, with 18 bases remaining between them. CDR3 length: 16 amino acids.

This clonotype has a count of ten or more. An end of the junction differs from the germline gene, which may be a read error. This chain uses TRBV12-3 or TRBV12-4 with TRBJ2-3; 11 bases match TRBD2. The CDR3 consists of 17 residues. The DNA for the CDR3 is TGTGCCAGCAGGTTAGGGGGGACTAGCGGTCACACAGATACGCAGTATTTT. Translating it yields CASRLGGTSGHTDTQYF.

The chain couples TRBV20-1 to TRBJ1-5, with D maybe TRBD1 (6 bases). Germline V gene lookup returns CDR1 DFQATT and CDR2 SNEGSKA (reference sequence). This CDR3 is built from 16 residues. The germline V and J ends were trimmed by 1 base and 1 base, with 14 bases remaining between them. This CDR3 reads CSARGVLQGSNQPQHF. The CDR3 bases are TGCAGTGCTAGAGGGGTCCTGCAGGGGAGCAATCAGCCCCAGCATTTT.

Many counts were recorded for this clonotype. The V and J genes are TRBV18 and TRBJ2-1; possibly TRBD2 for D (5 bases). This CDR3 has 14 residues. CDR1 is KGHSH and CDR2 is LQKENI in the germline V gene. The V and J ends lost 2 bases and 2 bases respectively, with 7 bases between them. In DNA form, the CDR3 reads TGTGCCAGCTCACCAGACTACACCTACAATGAGCAGTTCTTC. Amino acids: CASSPDYTYNEQFF.

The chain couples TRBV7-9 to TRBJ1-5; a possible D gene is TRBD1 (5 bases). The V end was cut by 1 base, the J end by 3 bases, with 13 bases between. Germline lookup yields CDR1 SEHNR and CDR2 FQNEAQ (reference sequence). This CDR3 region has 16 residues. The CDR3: CASSLGAGGDNQPQHF. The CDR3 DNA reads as TGTGCCAGCAGCTTAGGGGCGGGGGGGGACAATCAGCCCCAGCATTTT.

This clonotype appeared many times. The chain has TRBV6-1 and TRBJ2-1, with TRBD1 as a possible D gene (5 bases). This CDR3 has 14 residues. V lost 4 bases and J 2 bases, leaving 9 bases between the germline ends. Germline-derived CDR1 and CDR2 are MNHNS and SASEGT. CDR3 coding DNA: TGTGCCAGCAGTGCGACAGTGGCCTACAATGAGCAGTTCTTC. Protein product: CASSATVAYNEQFF.

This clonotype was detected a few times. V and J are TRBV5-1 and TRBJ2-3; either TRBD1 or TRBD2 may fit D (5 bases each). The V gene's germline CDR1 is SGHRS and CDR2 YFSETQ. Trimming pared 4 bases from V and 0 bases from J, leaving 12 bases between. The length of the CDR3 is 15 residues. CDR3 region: CASSLLGPSTDTQYF. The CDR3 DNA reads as TGCGCCAGCAGCCTGCTGGGACCTAGCACAGATACGCAGTATTTT.

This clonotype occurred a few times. Written as DNA, the CDR3 is TGTGCCAGCAGCTTTGCCGACAGGGGCTACGAGCAGTACTTC. Amino acid sequence: CASSFADRGYEQYF. The chain uses TRBV5-5 and TRBJ2-7, with 8 bases matching TRBD1. The CDR3 extends over 14 amino acids. Germline V gives CDR1 SGHKS, CDR2 YYEKEE (reference sequence). J was trimmed by 3 bases and V by 2 bases; bases with no gene match: 4.

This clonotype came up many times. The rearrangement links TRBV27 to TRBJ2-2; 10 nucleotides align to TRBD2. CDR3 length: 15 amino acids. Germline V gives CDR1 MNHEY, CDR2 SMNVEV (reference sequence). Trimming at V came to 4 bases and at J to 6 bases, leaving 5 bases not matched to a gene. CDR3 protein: CASSSPGLASGELFF. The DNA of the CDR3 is TGTGCCAGCAGTTCCCCGGGACTAGCGTCCGGGGAGCTGTTTTTT.

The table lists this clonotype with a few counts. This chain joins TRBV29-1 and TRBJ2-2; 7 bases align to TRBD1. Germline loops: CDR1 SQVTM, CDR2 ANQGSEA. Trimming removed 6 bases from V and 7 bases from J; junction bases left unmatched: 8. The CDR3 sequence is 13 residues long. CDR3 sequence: CSVMTGISGELFF. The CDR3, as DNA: TGCAGCGTGATGACAGGGATCAGCGGGGAGCTGTTTTTT.

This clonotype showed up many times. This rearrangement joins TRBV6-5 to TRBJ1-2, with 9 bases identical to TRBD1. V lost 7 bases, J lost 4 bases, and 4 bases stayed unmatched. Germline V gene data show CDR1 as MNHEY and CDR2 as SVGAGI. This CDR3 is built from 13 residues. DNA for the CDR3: TGTGCCAGCAAGGGACAGGGCTCCTATGGCTACACCTTC. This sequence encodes CASKGQGSYGYTF.

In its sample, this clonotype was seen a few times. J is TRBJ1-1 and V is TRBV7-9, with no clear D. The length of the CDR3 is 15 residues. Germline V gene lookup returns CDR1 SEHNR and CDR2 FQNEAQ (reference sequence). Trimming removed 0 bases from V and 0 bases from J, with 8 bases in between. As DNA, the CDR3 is TGTGCCAGCAGCTTAGCGACGACGGTGAACACTGAAGCTTTCTTT. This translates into CASSLATTVNTEAFF.

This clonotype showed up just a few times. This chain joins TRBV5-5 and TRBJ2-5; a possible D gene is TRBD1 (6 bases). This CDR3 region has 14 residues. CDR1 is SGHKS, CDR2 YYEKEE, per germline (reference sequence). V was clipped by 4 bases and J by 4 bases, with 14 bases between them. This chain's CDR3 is CASSITGGPETQYF. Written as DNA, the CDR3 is TGTGCCAGCAGCATCACTGGGGGCCCAGAGACCCAGTACTTC.

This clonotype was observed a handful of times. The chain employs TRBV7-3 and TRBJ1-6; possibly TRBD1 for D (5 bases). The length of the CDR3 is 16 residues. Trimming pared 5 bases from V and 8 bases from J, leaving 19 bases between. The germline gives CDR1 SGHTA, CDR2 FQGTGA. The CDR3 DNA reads TGTGCCAGCAGCCCCAACCTTGGACAACTAGATTCACCCCTCCACTTT. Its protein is CASSPNLGQLDSPLHF.

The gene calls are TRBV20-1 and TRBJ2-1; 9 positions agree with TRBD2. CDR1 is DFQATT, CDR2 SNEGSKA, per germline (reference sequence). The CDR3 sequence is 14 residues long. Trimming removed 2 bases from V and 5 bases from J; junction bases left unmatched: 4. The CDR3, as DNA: TGCAGTGCTAGATCCCCTAGCGGGAACAATGAGCAGTTCTTC. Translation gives CSARSPSGNNEQFF.

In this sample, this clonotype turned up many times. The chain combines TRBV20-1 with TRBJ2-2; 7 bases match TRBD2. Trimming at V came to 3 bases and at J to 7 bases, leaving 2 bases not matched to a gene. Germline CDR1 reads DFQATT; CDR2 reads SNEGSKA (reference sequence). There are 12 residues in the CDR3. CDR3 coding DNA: TGCAGTGCTAGGGGGGGGTACGGGGAGCTGTTTTTT. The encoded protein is CSARGGYGELFF.

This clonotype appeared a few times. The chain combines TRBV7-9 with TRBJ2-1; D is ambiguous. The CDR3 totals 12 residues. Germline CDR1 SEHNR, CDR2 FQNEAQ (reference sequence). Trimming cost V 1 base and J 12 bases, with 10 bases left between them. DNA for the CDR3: TGTGCCAGCAGCTTAGATCTGAATCGGCAGTTCTTC. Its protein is CASSLDLNRQFF.

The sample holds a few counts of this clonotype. CDR3 protein: CASSFTFKGSLNTQYF. The CDR3 DNA follows: TGTGCCAGCAGTTTTACCTTTAAGGGGAGCTTGAATACGCAGTATTTT. The chain links TRBV13 to TRBJ2-3; D is perhaps TRBD1 or TRBD2 (5 bases each). The V gene lost 6 bases and the J gene lost 7 bases, with 23 bases spanning the gap. CDR3 length equals 16 residues. CDR1 is PRHDT and CDR2 is FYEKMQ in the germline V gene (reference sequence).

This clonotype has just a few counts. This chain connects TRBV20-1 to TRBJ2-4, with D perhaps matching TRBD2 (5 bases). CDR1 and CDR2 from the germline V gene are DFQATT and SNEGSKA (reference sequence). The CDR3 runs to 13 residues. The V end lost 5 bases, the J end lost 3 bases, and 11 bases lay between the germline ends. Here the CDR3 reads CSAPYGGKNIQYF. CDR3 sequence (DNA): TGCAGTGCTCCCTACGGAGGCAAAAACATTCAGTACTTC.

The CDR3 loop is CASSRLAGVAGELFF. CDR3 sequence (DNA): TGCGCCAGCAGCCGACTAGCGGGAGTAGCCGGGGAGCTGTTTTTT. The chain carries TRBV5-1 and TRBJ2-2; 12 nucleotides line up with TRBD2. The CDR3 contains 15 residues. Trimming took 4 bases from V and 6 from J; bases not matched to a gene: 4. Looked up from germline, CDR1 is SGHRS and CDR2 is YFSETQ.

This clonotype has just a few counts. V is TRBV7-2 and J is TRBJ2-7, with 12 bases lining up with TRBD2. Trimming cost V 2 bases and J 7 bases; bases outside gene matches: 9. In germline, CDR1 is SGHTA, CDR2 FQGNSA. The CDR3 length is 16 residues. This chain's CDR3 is CASSLNLAGGAREQYF. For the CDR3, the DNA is TGTGCCAGCAGCTTAAATCTAGCGGGAGGGGCTAGGGAGCAGTACTTC.

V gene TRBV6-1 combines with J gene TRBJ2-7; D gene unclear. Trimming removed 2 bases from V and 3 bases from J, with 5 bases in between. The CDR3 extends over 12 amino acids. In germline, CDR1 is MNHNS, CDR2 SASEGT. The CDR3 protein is CASSETFYEQYF. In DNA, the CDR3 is TGTGCCAGCAGTGAAACCTTCTACGAGCAGTACTTC.

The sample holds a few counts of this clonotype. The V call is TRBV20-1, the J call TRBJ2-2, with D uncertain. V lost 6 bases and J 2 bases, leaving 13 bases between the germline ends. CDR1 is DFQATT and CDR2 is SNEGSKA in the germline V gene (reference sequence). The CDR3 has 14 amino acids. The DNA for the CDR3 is TGCAGTGCACCCACCAAGACCAACACCGGGGAGCTGTTTTTT. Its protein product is CSAPTKTNTGELFF.

The chain's CDR3 is CATSGASGPFGNEQFF. The CDR3 DNA follows: TGTGCCACCTCGGGGGCTAGCGGACCTTTCGGGAATGAGCAGTTCTTC. The chain has TRBV6-4 and TRBJ2-1; the D gene is possibly TRBD2 (7 bases). There are 16 residues in the CDR3. Germline V gives CDR1 MRHNA, CDR2 SNTAGT. V was shortened by 10 bases and J by 7 bases, with 26 bases between the two germline ends.

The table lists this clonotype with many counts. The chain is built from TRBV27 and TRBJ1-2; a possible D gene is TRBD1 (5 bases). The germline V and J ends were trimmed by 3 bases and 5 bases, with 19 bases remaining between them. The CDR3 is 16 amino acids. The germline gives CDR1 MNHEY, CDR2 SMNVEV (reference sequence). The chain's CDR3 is CASSFTGTEGIYGYTF. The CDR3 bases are TGTGCCAGCAGTTTCACAGGAACTGAGGGAATTTATGGCTACACCTTC.